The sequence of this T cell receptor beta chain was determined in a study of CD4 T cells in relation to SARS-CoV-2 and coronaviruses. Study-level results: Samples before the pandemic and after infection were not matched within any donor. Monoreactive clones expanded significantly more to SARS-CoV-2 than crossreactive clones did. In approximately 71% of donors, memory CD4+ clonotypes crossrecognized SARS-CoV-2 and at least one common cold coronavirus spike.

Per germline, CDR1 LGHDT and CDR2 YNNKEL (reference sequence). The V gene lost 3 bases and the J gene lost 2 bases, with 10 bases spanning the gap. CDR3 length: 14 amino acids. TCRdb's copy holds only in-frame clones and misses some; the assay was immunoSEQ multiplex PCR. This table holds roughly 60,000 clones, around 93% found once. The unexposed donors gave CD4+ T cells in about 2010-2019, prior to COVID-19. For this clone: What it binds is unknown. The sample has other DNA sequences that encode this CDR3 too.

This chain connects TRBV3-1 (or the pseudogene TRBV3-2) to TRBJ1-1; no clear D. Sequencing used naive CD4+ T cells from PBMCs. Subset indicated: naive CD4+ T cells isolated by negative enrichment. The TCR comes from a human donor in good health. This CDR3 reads CASSQDRRNTEAFF. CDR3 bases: TGTGCCAGCAGCCAGGATCGCAGAAACACTGAAGCTTTCTTT.